The clone carrying this T cell receptor beta chain was seen ten or more times. No antigen is known for it. This sample is part of a study of CD8 T cells in ankylosing spondylitis. Study-level points and caveats: Past research had described some motif variants in reactive arthritis synovial fluid and blood. Reportedly, disease-linked clones are significantly enriched in ankylosing spondylitis patients' matched synovial fluid. About 8 highly homologous variants made up a TCR beta motif that seemed to typify ankylosing spondylitis blood.

V lost 2 bases to trimming and J lost 5 bases, with 12 bases between them. This CDR3 spans 15 amino acids. Germline V gene data show CDR1 as KGHDR and CDR2 as SFDVKD. For TCR beta, libraries came from quantitative 5'-RACE with molecular barcodes. From the 5' RACE reads, TCRdb called clonotypes with MiXCR, one entry per CDR3 protein. The sample shows 200,000 or so distinct CDR3 sequences, 15% to 20% of them seen only once. The genes are TRBV24-1 and TRBJ2-1; TRBD2 is a possible D gene (6 bases). What was sequenced was blood, either unsorted or a sorted T cell fraction (not recorded which). The clonotype comes from a male donor aged 5 to 29 with ankylosing spondylitis or in good health (not recorded which). This CDR3 reads CATSDWDSNDNEQFF. DNA of the CDR3: TGTGCCACCAGTGATTGGGACTCGAACGACAATGAGCAGTTCTTC.